This T cell receptor (beta chain) was sequenced in a study of blood T cells in healthy people across ages (dated by TCRdb to between 2014 and 2017). Some background on the complete study: Template switching captured roughly one uniquely barcoded TCR beta cDNA molecule per two T cells in model experiments. To avoid experimental bias, donors of different ages were distributed randomly across sequencing lanes. Two additional independent replicas of 1 million unique cDNA reads from the same blood draw were analyzed for two donors (one aged 18 to 30 and one aged 80 or older). The donors were split into four age groups: young (average about 15 years), middle-aged (about 40), aged (about 62) and long-lived (approximately 80). The study measured age-related changes in TCR beta repertoire diversity using deep sequencing normalized with unique cDNA molecular identifiers. General study outcomes and caveats: Because profiling used bulk unsorted PBMCs, naive and antigen-experienced compartments could not be compared conclusively. Total diversity estimates from one million sequenced T cells were considered lower bounds and underestimates. The percentage of naive T cells measured by flow cytometry correlated strongly with observed TCR beta diversity. The CMV infection status of donors was not known, potentially confounding age-related changes in expanded clonotypes. Compared with the aged group, more naive CD4+ T cells, fewer expanded clones and increased TCR diversity were shown by the long-lived group, suggesting age selection. Observed TCR beta diversity per million T cells fell roughly linearly with age, and a significant reduction was already apparent by age about 36.

The donors were 40 or so Caucasian individuals from Russia, aged roughly 6 to 95 years, who were systemically healthy. Each donor gave around 9 milliliters of peripheral blood, collected into EDTA-treated Vacutainer tubes. Ficoll-Paque density-gradient centrifugation was used to isolate PBMCs, with at least 6 million obtained per sample. Total RNA was extracted from PBMCs with Trizol reagent, with at least 6 micrograms obtained per sample. For every donor, flow cytometry on a PBMC aliquot measured the percentage of naive CD45RAhigh/CD27high T cells. The library came from 5' RACE. The instrument given in TCRdb is Illumina HiSeq 2500. A second roughly 6 to 12 cycle PCR used a sample-barcoded 5' primer and a J-beta primer mix. Each TCR beta cDNA molecule received a unique molecular identifier from a template-switch 5' adaptor carrying 12 random nucleotides. Each sample yielded at least 2.5 million CDR3-containing paired-end reads. The Mint cDNA synthesis kit, primed by a TRBC-specific oligonucleotide, was used to synthesize first-strand cDNA from all RNA. Following uracil-DNA glycosylase treatment, a first 18-cycle PCR with universal primers M1SS and BC2_uni_R was performed on all cDNA. Under the source paper's analysis protocol: Normalization of each sample was performed by random selection of 1 million high-quality reads, each carrying a distinct molecular identifier. Reads sharing molecular identifiers were discarded rather than binned into consensus sequences. MiTCR, set to a Q25 quality threshold and the strictest error-elimination algorithm, was used for CDR3 identification, clonotype clustering and error correction. A nonparametric unseen species model with Euler transformation was used to estimate lower-bound total TCR beta diversity. Using fastp at Q25 and MiXCR, TCRdb reprocessed the public reads and kept productive beta chains. A single entry per CDR3 protein holds the most common genes and DNA from its merged rows. The V and J calls were not made by the authors but by TCRdb's processing. Across this sample there are under 1,000,000 distinct CDR3 sequences, with about 36% seen only once. The ten largest make up 10% to 15% of the sample.

For this clonotype: This clone's antigen is unknown. Base qualities are not provided; no much larger clone lies one nucleotide away.

V loses 6 bases, J loses 4 bases, and the germline ends lie 15 bases apart. The germline V gene (reference sequence) supplies CDR1 SEHNR and CDR2 FQNEAQ. From its cysteine to its phenylalanine, the CDR3 spans 14 amino acids. Only the CDR3 part of the read is kept: 42 bases, read in frame from the first base. This receptor was taken from a young man in good health. Material for sequencing was blood. This sequence uses TRBV7-9 and TRBJ2-5; possibly the D gene is TRBD2, per 6 matching bases. The CDR3 reads CASSLEGTGETQYF. The nucleotides are TGTGCCAGCAGTCTGGAGGGGACTGGAGAGACCCAGTACTTC.